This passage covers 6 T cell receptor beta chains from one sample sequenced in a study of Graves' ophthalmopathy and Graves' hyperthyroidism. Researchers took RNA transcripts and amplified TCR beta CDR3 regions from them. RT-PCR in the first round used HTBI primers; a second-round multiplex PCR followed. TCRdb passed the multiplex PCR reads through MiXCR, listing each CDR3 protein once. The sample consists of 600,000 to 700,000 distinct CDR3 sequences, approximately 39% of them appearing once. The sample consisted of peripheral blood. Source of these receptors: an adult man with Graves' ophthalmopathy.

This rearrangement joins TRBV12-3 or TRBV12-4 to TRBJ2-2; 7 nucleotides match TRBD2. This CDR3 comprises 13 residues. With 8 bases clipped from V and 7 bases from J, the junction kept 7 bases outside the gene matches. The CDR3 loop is CASLLGGGGELFF. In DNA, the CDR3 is TGTGCCAGCCTCCTGGGGGGGGGCGGGGAGCTGTTTTTT.

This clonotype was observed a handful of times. CDR3 DNA sequence: TGTGCCAGCAGAAAGGGACTAGCGGGCGCAACGACGGAGACCCAGTACTTC. It yields the protein CASRKGLAGATTETQYF. V is TRBV6-5 and J is TRBJ2-5; 12 bases match TRBD2. The CDR3 covers 17 residues. The trim removed 6 bases at V and 5 bases at J, leaving 13 bases unmatched. Germline V gene data show CDR1 as MNHEY and CDR2 as SVGAGI.

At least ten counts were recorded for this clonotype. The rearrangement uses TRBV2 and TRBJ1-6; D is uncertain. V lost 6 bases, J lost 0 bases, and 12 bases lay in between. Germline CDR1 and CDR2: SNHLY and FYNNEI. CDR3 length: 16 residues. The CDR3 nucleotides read TGTGCCAGCAGAATAACAGCGAGCTCCTATAATTCACCCCTCCACTTT. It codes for CASRITASSYNSPLHF.

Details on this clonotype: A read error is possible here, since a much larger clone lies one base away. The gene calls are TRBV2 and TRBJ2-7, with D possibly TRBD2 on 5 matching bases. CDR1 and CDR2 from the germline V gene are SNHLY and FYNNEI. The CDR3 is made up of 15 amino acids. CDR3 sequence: CASGEVLALGYEQYF. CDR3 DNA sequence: TGTGCCAGCGGTGAAGTATTAGCGTTAGGATACGAGCAGTACTTC. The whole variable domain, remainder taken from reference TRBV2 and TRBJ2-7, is EPEVTQTPSHQVTQMGQEVILRCVPISNHLYFYWYRQILGQKVEFLVSFYNNEISEKSEIFDDQFSVERPDGSNFTLKIRSTKLEDSAMYFCASGEVLALGYEQYFGPGTRLTVT.

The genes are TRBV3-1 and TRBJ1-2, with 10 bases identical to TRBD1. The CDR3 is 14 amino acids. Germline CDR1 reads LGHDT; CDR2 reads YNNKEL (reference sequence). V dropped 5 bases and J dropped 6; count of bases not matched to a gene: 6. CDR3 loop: CASSGQGGIDGYTF. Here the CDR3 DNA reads TGTGCCAGCAGCGGACAGGGGGGTATTGATGGCTACACCTTC.

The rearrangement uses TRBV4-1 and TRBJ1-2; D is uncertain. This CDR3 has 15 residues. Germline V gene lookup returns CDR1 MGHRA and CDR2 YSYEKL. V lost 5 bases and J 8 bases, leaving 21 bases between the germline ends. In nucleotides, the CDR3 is TGCGCCAGCAGCGATCAGCGAGCACCCGCCCGAGGCTACACCTTC. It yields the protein CASSDQRAPARGYTF.